The rows below give T cell receptor beta chains drawn from one sample of a study of blood T cell repertoires in COVID-19. The protocol was immunoSEQ multiplex PCR, while the TCRdb copy is restricted to in-frame clones and leaves out a portion. The sample has over 80,000 clones, around 90% seen once. Sequenced material: peripheral blood. Receptors were obtained from a man in his 70s with acute or convalescent COVID-19. The CDR3 runs from the conserved cysteine through the conserved F or W. Each record gives: J gene, V gene, CDR3 protein.

TRBJ1-2,TRBV29-1,CSVESQTNYGYTF
TRBJ2-7,TRBV5-5,CASSSGTGPYEQYF
TRBJ1-3,TRBV7-2,CASSLGSRGNTIYF
TRBJ1-2,TRBV5-5,CASSMGQRTAYGYTF
TRBJ2-7,TRBV11-2,CASSLRQPRGGSYEQYF
TRBJ2-7,TRBV7-8,CASSLEAGDYEQYF
TRBJ2-3,TRBV6-5,CASTRDRGQDTQYF
TRBJ2-3,TRBV28,CASSLLSPAAGTDTQYF
TRBJ1-6,TRBV12-3/TRBV12-4,CASSTGFSPLHF
TRBJ2-7,TRBV12-3/TRBV12-4,CASSADSYEQYF
TRBJ1-5,TRBV28,CASSLGGDNQPQHF
TRBJ2-2,TRBV2,CASSEATGNTGELFF
TRBJ1-6,TRBV5-1,CASSSKLGQDSYNSPLHF
TRBJ2-2,TRBV5-1,CASHRGWNTGELFF
TRBJ1-5,TRBV19,CASREEAYGNQPQHF
TRBJ2-3,TRBV18,CASSPIDAGDTQYF
TRBJ1-1,TRBV5-1,CASSMTGNTEAFF
TRBJ1-1,TRBV18,CASSPDRSLNTEAFF
TRBJ1-5,TRBV19,CASSPPNLAQHF
TRBJ1-3,TRBV7-8,CASSHSGAGNTIYF
TRBJ2-1,TRBV5-1,CASSFSAGGRGEQFF
TRBJ2-7,TRBV18,CASSPLPDSYEQYF
TRBJ1-3,TRBV5-6,CASSLRGEASGNTIYF
TRBJ2-7,TRBV12-3/TRBV12-4,CASSFGGFEQYF
TRBJ1-4,TRBV19,CASTGVAEKLFF
TRBJ1-2,TRBV4-1,CASSPGQNVYGYTF
TRBJ1-6,TRBV3-1/TRBV3-2,CASSQAQRSPLHF
TRBJ2-3,TRBV3-1/TRBV3-2,CASSPSGDTQYF
TRBJ2-1,TRBV3-1/TRBV3-2,CASSQEKGREGGGVGSYNEQFF